The T cell receptor beta chain under discussion was sequenced for a study of PD-1 and CTLA-4 blockade in melanoma. The V gene lost 3 bases and the J gene lost 0 bases, with 10 bases spanning the gap. The CDR3 totals 15 residues. Germline V gene sequence: CDR1 MNHEY, CDR2 SMNVEV (reference sequence). Libraries were prepared by immunoSEQ multiplex PCR; TCRdb keeps only in-frame clonotypes and omits some of them. The repertoire includes tens of thousands of clones, about 91% of them detected once, and roughly 8.6% sits in the top ten. Sequencing was performed on CD8+ T cells from peripheral blood, taken from a patient given anti-PD-1 treatment. The rearrangement uses TRBV27 and TRBJ2-3; tentative D call: TRBD2 (6 bases). The TCR sequence derives from a human donor with melanoma. The CDR3 sequence is CASSLGGASTDTQYF. CDR3 coding DNA: TGTGCCAGCAGTTTGGGAGGAGCTAGCACAGATACGCAGTATTTT.